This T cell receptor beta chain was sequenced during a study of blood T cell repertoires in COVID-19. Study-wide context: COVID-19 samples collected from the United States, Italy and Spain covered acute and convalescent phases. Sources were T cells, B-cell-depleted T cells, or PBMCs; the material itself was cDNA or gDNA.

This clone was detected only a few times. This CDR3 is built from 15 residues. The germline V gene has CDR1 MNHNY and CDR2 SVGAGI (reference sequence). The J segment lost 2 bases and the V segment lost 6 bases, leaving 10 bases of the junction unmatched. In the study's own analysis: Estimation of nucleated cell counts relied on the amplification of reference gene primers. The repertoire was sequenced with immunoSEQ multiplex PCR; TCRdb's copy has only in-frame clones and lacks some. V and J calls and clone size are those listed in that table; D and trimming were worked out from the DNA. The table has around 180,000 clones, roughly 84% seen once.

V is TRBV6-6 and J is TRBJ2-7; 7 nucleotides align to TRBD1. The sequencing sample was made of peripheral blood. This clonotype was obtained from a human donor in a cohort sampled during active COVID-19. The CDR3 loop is CASSRPGTETYEQYF. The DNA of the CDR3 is TGTGCCAGCAGCCGGCCCGGGACAGAGACCTACGAGCAGTACTTC.